The subject of this entry is one T cell receptor (beta chain). The assay was immunoSEQ multiplex PCR, and TCRdb's table has in-frame clones only and misses some. Of approximately 230,000 clones in the sample, 80% to 90% were seen once. V shed 2 bases, J shed 1 base, and the junction held 7 bases outside the gene matches. CDR3 length: 16 residues. Germline V gene data show CDR1 as MNHEY and CDR2 as SMNVEV (reference sequence). This specimen belongs to a study of blood T cell repertoires in COVID-19. This clonotype originated in a man aged 25-45 years who had recovered from COVID-19. The material sequenced was peripheral blood. The chain couples TRBV27 to TRBJ1-1, with 7 nucleotides matching TRBD1. Here the CDR3 reads CASSLGGQFSNTEAFF. DNA of the CDR3: TGTGCCAGCAGTTTAGGGGGACAGTTCTCGAACACTGAAGCTTTCTTT.